This paragraph reports one T cell receptor (beta chain). These data are taken from a study of OX40 agonist ivuxolimab in advanced cancers. The CDR3 covers 15 residues. The ends were cut back, 2 bases at V and 2 bases at J, with 12 bases in the middle. The germline V gene encodes CDR1 LGHNA and CDR2 YNFKEQ. Assay: immunoSEQ multiplex PCR; the TCRdb copy retains only in-frame clones and omits some. The data contain about 64,000 clones, approximately 78% of them seen just once; the ten biggest clones take up roughly 5.1%. The sequencing used CD4+ or CD8+ T cells sorted from blood, collected in a trial of the OX40 agonist ivuxolimab. The chain is built from TRBV4-2 and TRBJ1-1; D is perhaps TRBD1 (6 bases). The clonotype comes from an adult with an advanced solid tumor such as melanoma, head and neck, liver or kidney cancer. The CDR3 region has the DNA TGTGCCAGCAGCCAAAGATCGACAGGAAACACTGAAGCTTTCTTT. Its translation: CASSQRSTGNTEAFF.